A selection of T cell receptor beta chains follows, all from one sample in a study of blood T cell repertoires in COVID-19. The repertoire was sequenced with immunoSEQ multiplex PCR; TCRdb's copy has only in-frame clones and lacks some. The sample includes 200,000 to 250,000 clones, around nine tenths seen only once; the top ten take roughly 1.6%. Material: peripheral blood. All receptors come from a woman aged 55-70 years who had recovered from COVID-19. Each CDR3 is given with its conserved first and last residue. A D gene is named only where the DNA matches it firmly. The size field is filled for only some rows; it gives once, few, many or a size class.

clone size,D gene,V gene,J gene,CDR3 protein,CDR3 DNA
.,TRBD2,TRBV14,TRBJ2-3,CASSLQAGGSTDTQYF,TGTGCCAGCAGCCTCCAAGCGGGGGGCAGCACAGATACGCAGTATTTT
.,.,TRBV5-1,TRBJ1-1,CASSLAGAQEGEAFF,TGCGCCAGCAGTCTGGCGGGGGCGCAGGAAGGAGAAGCTTTCTTT
once,.,TRBV5-1,TRBJ2-5,CASSLDLLLYF,TGCGCCAGCAGCTTGGATCTCCTTTTATACTTC
few,.,TRBV18,TRBJ1-6,CASSPRPAEANSPLHF,TGTGCCAGCTCACCGAGGCCGGCAGAGGCGAATTCACCCCTCCACTTT
.,.,TRBV28,TRBJ1-2,CASSFGPGDTYGYTF,TGTGCCAGCAGTTTTGGGCCAGGGGACACCTATGGCTACACCTTC
.,.,TRBV29-1,TRBJ2-2,CSVAPLPTGELFF,TGCAGCGTAGCCCCGCTCCCCACCGGGGAGCTGTTTTTT
.,TRBD2,TRBV5-1,TRBJ2-1,CASSQSSGPSNEQFF,TGCGCCAGCAGCCAGTCTAGCGGACCCTCCAATGAGCAGTTCTTC
.,.,TRBV7-6,TRBJ2-3,CASSSLNTQYF,TGTGCCAGCAGCTCCCTAAATACGCAGTATTTT
.,.,TRBV27,TRBJ1-2,CASSFWAEYGYTF,TGTGCCAGCAGTTTCTGGGCTGAGTATGGCTACACCTTC
.,TRBD1,TRBV13,TRBJ1-4,CASSALRLTGPNEKLFF,TGTGCCAGCAGCGCCCTAAGATTGACAGGGCCTAATGAAAAACTGTTTTTT
.,TRBD1,TRBV7-9,TRBJ1-6,CASRSRQGDSPLHF,TGTGCCAGCAGATCAAGACAGGGAGATTCACCCCTCCACTTT
.,TRBD1,TRBV11-3,TRBJ2-1,CASSNRDRNYNEQFF,TGTGCCAGCAGCAACCGGGACAGGAATTACAATGAGCAGTTCTTC
.,.,TRBV18,TRBJ1-5,CASSPDRFSNQPQHF,TGTGCCAGCTCACCAGACAGGTTTAGCAATCAGCCCCAGCATTTT
.,TRBD2,TRBV10-3,TRBJ2-3,CAISVTSGGAGSTDTQYF,TGTGCCATCAGTGTGACTAGCGGGGGGGCCGGGAGCACAGATACGCAGTATTTT
.,.,TRBV7-9,TRBJ1-1,CASSFREGSEAFF,TGTGCCAGCAGCTTCAGGGAGGGGTCTGAAGCTTTCTTT
.,TRBD1,TRBV27,TRBJ2-5,CASSPWTGSQETQYF,TGTGCCAGCAGTCCATGGACAGGGTCCCAAGAGACCCAGTACTTC
.,.,TRBV29-1,TRBJ1-2,CSVEAGVDGYTF,TGCAGCGTTGAAGCGGGGGTGGATGGCTACACCTTC